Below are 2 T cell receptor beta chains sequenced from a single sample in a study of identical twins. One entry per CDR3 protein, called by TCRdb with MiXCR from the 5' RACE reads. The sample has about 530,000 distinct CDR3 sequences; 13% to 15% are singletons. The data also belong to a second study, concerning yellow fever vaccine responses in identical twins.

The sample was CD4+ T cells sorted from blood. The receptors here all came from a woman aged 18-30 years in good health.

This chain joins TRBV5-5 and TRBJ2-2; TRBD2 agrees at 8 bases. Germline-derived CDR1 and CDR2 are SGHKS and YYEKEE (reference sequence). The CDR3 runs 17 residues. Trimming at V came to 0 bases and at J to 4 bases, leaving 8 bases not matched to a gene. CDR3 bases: TGTGCCAGCAGCTTGGCAAGCGGGGGCGTTGGCACCGGGGAGCTGTTTTTT. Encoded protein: CASSLASGGVGTGELFF.

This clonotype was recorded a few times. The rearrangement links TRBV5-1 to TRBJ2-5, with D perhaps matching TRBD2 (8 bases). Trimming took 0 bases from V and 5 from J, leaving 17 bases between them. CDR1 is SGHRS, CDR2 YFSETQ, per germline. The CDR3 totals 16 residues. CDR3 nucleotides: TGCGCCAGCAGCTTGGCCGCAGTAGCGGGACAGGAGACCCAGTACTTC. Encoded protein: CASSLAAVAGQETQYF.